These T cell receptor beta chains were read from a single sample in a study of shared clonotypes between healthy human individuals. Only in-frame clones appear in the TCRdb table, and some are missing; sequencing was by immunoSEQ multiplex PCR. The table records approximately 2,200,000 clones, about 93% of them present only once. Input material: naive CD8+ T cells from PBMCs. Receptors were obtained from a man aged 18-30 years in good health. Some clones in this sample may be carry-over from other donors' samples. Each CDR3 is given without its conserved first and last residue. The size field is filled for only some rows; it gives once, few, many or a size class.

v_call | clone_size | cdr3_aa
TRBV2 | . | ASSEDRIYGYT
TRBV19 | few | ASSMTDSNQPQH
TRBV27 | . | ASSLRDETYEQY
TRBV21-1 | . | ASSKARFGQPQTEAF
TRBV7-9 | . | ASSLGLGGTASTNEKLF
TRBV5-1 | few | ASSVGLGDNQPQH
TRBV7-2 | once | ASRSRRNTEAF
TRBV21-1 | . | ASNGGRAWYEQY
TRBV28 | . | ASSLTGSTGELF
TRBV7-8 | . | ASSAYRGLNEQY
TRBV5-1 | once | ASSLVRTGSPWGYT
TRBV28 | . | ASSLRPGVTEAF
TRBV27 | . | ASSLTGEVDEQF